The clone carrying this TCR beta chain appeared a few times. Its antigen remains unidentified. TCRdb processed the RT-PCR reads anew with MiXCR; each CDR3 protein has one entry. The sample lists a few hundred thousand distinct CDR3 sequences; approximately 15% were seen once. This sample stems from a study of response to subunit inactivated influenza vaccine. Findings and limits, study-wide: The study's authors posited that every seasonal influenza vaccination enlists few new T cells.

Trimming took 1 base from V and 4 from J; bases not matched to a gene: 9. CDR1 is DFQATT and CDR2 is SNEGSKA in the germline V gene (reference sequence). This CDR3 is built from 15 residues. The source was PBMCs from blood, collected less than 13 days after vaccination. This sequence joins TRBV20-1 and TRBJ2-5; 7 bases line up with TRBD1. The receptor comes from a man between 50 and 59 years old who received an inactivated influenza vaccine. The CDR3 here is CSARAPTGIAETQYF. For the CDR3, the DNA is TGCAGTGCTAGAGCTCCGACAGGGATCGCAGAGACCCAGTACTTC.